These 27 T cell receptor beta chains originate from one sample sequenced in a study of blood T cell repertoires in COVID-19. TCRdb's table, derived via immunoSEQ multiplex PCR, lists solely in-frame clones and lacks some. The sample has about 200,000 clones, roughly 84% seen once. Sequencing used PBMCs or T cells enriched from blood (not recorded which). The source is a man aged 35-49 years who had recovered from COVID-19.

The chain uses TRBV15 and TRBJ1-3, with a possible D match to TRBD1 (5 bases). V was shortened by 0 bases and J by 0 bases, with 9 bases between the two germline ends. Germline CDR1 is LNHNV and CDR2 is YYDKDF (reference sequence). This CDR3 is built from 16 residues. The CDR3 sequence is CATSREGQISGNTIYF. As DNA, the CDR3 is TGTGCCACCAGCAGAGAGGGGCAAATCTCTGGAAACACCATATATTTT.

The genes are TRBV13 and TRBJ1-6; D gene unclear. Germline CDR1 and CDR2: PRHDT and FYEKMQ (reference sequence). Trimming stripped 2 bases from V and 6 bases from J, with 11 bases between. The CDR3 contains 15 residues. The CDR3 DNA reads as TGTGCCAGCAGCTTAACGGTTTCACCTAATTCACCCCTCCACTTT. Translating it yields CASSLTVSPNSPLHF.

The V gene is TRBV14, the J gene TRBJ2-5; TRBD2 matches at 13 bases. CDR3 size: 19 residues. From germline, CDR1 is SGHDN and CDR2 FVKESK. With 1 base clipped from V and 1 base from J, the junction kept 9 bases outside the gene matches. DNA of the CDR3: TGTGCCAGCAGCCAAGGGGCTCCGGGACTAGCGGGACTCCAAGAGACCCAGTACTTC. Translated, it gives CASSQGAPGLAGLQETQYF.

The rearrangement uses TRBV2 and TRBJ1-5, with TRBD1 matching 7 bases. Germline lookup yields CDR1 SNHLY and CDR2 FYNNEI. V shed 8 bases, J shed 2 bases, and the junction held 12 bases outside the gene matches. The CDR3 runs to 16 residues. CDR3 DNA: TGTGCCAGCGGTCGACAGGGCCTTTTGGGCAATCAGCCCCAGCATTTT. As protein: CASGRQGLLGNQPQHF.

This chain joins TRBV7-9 and TRBJ1-3; 7 bases match TRBD1. Trimming at V came to 4 bases and at J to 4 bases, leaving 10 bases not matched to a gene. This CDR3 comprises 16 residues. The germline V gene encodes CDR1 SEHNR and CDR2 FQNEAQ (reference sequence). CDR3 loop: CASSSDRTGLGNTIYF. The CDR3 nucleotides are TGTGCCAGCAGCTCGGACCGGACAGGTTTGGGAAACACCATATATTTT.

The CDR3 DNA is TGCGCCAGCAGCTTGGAGCGACCCACAGATACGCAGTATTTT. Amino acid sequence: CASSLERPTDTQYF. The chain combines TRBV5-1 with TRBJ2-3, with no clear D. The CDR3 loop spans 14 amino acids. V gave up 0 bases and J gave up 2 bases, with 7 bases separating them. Germline CDR1 reads SGHRS; CDR2 reads YFSETQ.

The gene calls are TRBV6-2 or TRBV6-3 and TRBJ1-1, with 7 bases fitting TRBD1. Germline CDR1 MNHEY, CDR2 SVGEGT. The CDR3 is made up of 17 amino acids. V was pared by 6 bases and J by 1 base, with 14 bases of the junction left unmatched. The CDR3 is CASSLTRDRQSNTEAFF. CDR3 DNA sequence: TGTGCCAGCAGCCTAACAAGGGACAGACAGTCGAACACTGAAGCTTTCTTT.

The chain carries TRBV27 and TRBJ2-5; 14 nucleotides align to TRBD2. Unmatched junction bases numbered 7, after V lost 8 bases and J lost 2 bases. CDR1 MNHEY and CDR2 SMNVEV come from the germline V gene (reference sequence). The CDR3 runs to 16 residues. This CDR3 reads CASYGLAGGRQETQYF. The CDR3 nucleotides read TGTGCCAGCTACGGACTAGCGGGGGGCCGGCAAGAGACCCAGTACTTC.

J is TRBJ1-6 and V is TRBV4-1; D is uncertain. CDR3 size: 17 residues. Germline V gene sequence: CDR1 MGHRA, CDR2 YSYEKL. V dropped 3 bases and J dropped 7 bases, with 19 bases sitting between them. This CDR3 is CASSHGYPHLRNSPLHF. The CDR3, as DNA: TGCGCCAGCAGCCACGGTTACCCGCACCTCCGGAATTCACCCCTCCACTTT.

The CDR3 sequence: CASRAGGYGELFF. The CDR3 nucleotides read TGTGCCAGCCGAGCGGGGGGTTACGGGGAGCTGTTTTTT. The chain employs TRBV2 and TRBJ2-2, with 9 bases fitting TRBD2. The CDR3 loop spans 13 amino acids. From germline, CDR1 is SNHLY and CDR2 FYNNEI. V trimming: 8 bases; J trimming: 7 bases; junction bases outside the gene matches: 5.

The rearrangement links TRBV18 to TRBJ2-3; maybe TRBD1 (5 bases). From germline, CDR1 is KGHSH and CDR2 LQKENI. The CDR3 runs to 17 residues. V was trimmed by 0 bases and J by 1 base, leaving 14 bases between them. The CDR3 is CASSPPSALGGTDTQYF. The CDR3, as DNA: TGTGCCAGCTCACCACCGTCTGCGTTAGGGGGCACAGATACGCAGTATTTT.

CDR3 sequence: CASSKRQGEGGGTQYF. The CDR3 DNA sequence: TGCGCCAGCAGCAAAAGACAGGGGGAGGGTGGTGGGACCCAGTACTTC. The chain combines TRBV10-2 with TRBJ2-5; the match to TRBD1 covers 9 bases. Germline V lookup: CDR1 WSHSY, CDR2 SAAADI. With V trimmed by 6 bases and J by 7 bases, 15 bases remained unmatched. This CDR3 spans 16 amino acids.

The chain has TRBV6-5 and TRBJ1-6; TRBD1 is a possible D gene (5 bases). Looked up from germline, CDR1 is MNHEY and CDR2 is SVGAGI. The V and J ends lost 6 bases and 7 bases respectively, with 10 bases between them. The CDR3 is made up of 13 amino acids. The CDR3 DNA reads as TGTGCCAGCAGCCGATCAGGGAATTCACCCCTCCACTTT. Its protein is CASSRSGNSPLHF.

The CDR3 region is CASSGAGGNGYTF. In DNA, the CDR3 is TGTGCCAGCAGTGGGGCAGGGGGAAATGGCTACACCTTC. The chain is built from TRBV25-1 and TRBJ1-2; TRBD1 agrees at 7 bases. This CDR3 is built from 13 residues. Trimming removed 4 bases from V and 6 bases from J; junction bases left unmatched: 5. In germline, CDR1 is MGHDK, CDR2 SYGVNS.

This chain uses TRBV4-1 with TRBJ1-2; tentative D call: TRBD1 (5 bases). The CDR3 spans 16 residues. Trimming stripped 0 bases from V and 3 bases from J, with 14 bases between. Germline V gene lookup returns CDR1 MGHRA and CDR2 YSYEKL. CDR3 in amino acids: CASSQEGGVDYYGYTF. CDR3 DNA sequence: TGCGCCAGCAGCCAAGAGGGGGGAGTAGATTACTATGGCTACACCTTC.

The rearrangement joins TRBV2 to TRBJ2-7, with TRBD1 matching 7 bases. The CDR3 runs to 15 residues. Germline-derived CDR1 and CDR2 are SNHLY and FYNNEI. The V segment lost 8 bases and the J segment 0 bases; nucleotides outside the gene matches: 10. The CDR3 coding sequence is TGTGCCAGCCGTAACCGAACAGGGGCCTCCTACGAGCAGTACTTC. Encoded protein: CASRNRTGASYEQYF.

This clone was detected a few times. The gene calls are TRBV14 and TRBJ1-2; 9 bases align to TRBD1. The germline V gene has CDR1 SGHDN and CDR2 FVKESK. The CDR3 sequence is 14 residues long. Trimming removed 5 bases from V and 4 bases from J; junction bases left unmatched: 5. The CDR3 region is CASSYMTGGYGYTF. Here the CDR3 DNA reads TGTGCCAGCAGCTATATGACAGGGGGCTATGGCTACACCTTC. Supplemented by reference TRBV14 and TRBJ1-2, the full variable domain reads EAGVTQFPSHSVIEKGQTVTLRCDPISGHDNLYWYRRVMGKEIKFLLHFVKESKQDESGMPNNRFLAERTGGTYSTLKVQPAELEDSGVYFCASSYMTGGYGYTFGSGTRLTVV.

V usage is TRBV14 and J usage is TRBJ2-1, with 8 bases matching TRBD2. Germline assignment: CDR1 SGHDN and CDR2 FVKESK. V was pared by 4 bases and J by 2 bases, with 7 bases of the junction left unmatched. CDR3 length: 16 residues. The CDR3 is CASSRVAGLTYNEQFF. CDR3 sequence (DNA): TGTGCCAGCAGCCGAGTAGCGGGGCTGACCTACAATGAGCAGTTCTTC. The complete variable domain, with remaining parts taken from reference TRBV14 and TRBJ2-1, reads EAGVTQFPSHSVIEKGQTVTLRCDPISGHDNLYWYRRVMGKEIKFLLHFVKESKQDESGMPNNRFLAERTGGTYSTLKVQPAELEDSGVYFCASSRVAGLTYNEQFFGPGTRLTVL.

The rearrangement uses TRBV2 and TRBJ2-5, with 9 nucleotides matching TRBD1. The CDR3 runs to 15 residues. V lost 5 bases, J lost 4 bases, and 8 bases stayed unmatched. Germline V CDR1 and CDR2: SNHLY, FYNNEI. Here the CDR3 reads CASSLQGAVGETQYF. CDR3 DNA sequence: TGTGCCAGCAGTTTACAGGGGGCGGTGGGAGAGACCCAGTACTTC.

The chain links TRBV23-1 to TRBJ2-2; 10 nucleotides line up with TRBD2. TRBV23-1 is flagged as an ORF with uncertain function. The CDR3 has 18 amino acids. V lost 0 bases to trimming and J lost 5 bases; unmatched junction nucleotides: 9. The CDR3 reads CASSQSGSGGARTGELFF. In DNA, the CDR3 is TGCGCCAGCAGTCAATCGGGGAGCGGGGGGGCGCGGACCGGGGAGCTGTTTTTT.

J is TRBJ2-3 and V is TRBV5-1; 12 positions match TRBD2. Trimming took 3 bases from V and 2 from J; bases not matched to a gene: 4. The CDR3 is made up of 16 amino acids. Per germline, CDR1 SGHRS and CDR2 YFSETQ. CDR3 nucleotide sequence: TGCGCCAGCAGCTCCGGGACTAGCGGGCCCACAGATACGCAGTATTTT. As protein: CASSSGTSGPTDTQYF.

This clone was seen just once. This rearrangement joins TRBV7-2 to TRBJ1-5; TRBD1 matches at 7 bases. V dropped 5 bases and J dropped 3; count of bases not matched to a gene: 7. This CDR3 spans 15 amino acids. The germline CDR1 and CDR2 sequences are SGHTA and FQGNSA. The CDR3 coding sequence is TGTGCCAGCAGCCCCCGGACAGGCTACAATCAGCCCCAGCATTTT. This gives the protein CASSPRTGYNQPQHF.

The chain links TRBV5-1 to TRBJ2-2; 12 bases line up with TRBD1. The trim removed 3 bases at V and 6 bases at J, leaving 3 bases unmatched. CDR3 size: 15 residues. Germline CDR1 is SGHRS and CDR2 is YFSETQ. This CDR3 is CASSSGTGGPGELFF. The CDR3 coding sequence is TGCGCCAGCAGCTCTGGGACAGGGGGCCCCGGGGAGCTGTTTTTT.

The V call is TRBV9, the J call TRBJ2-7, with a weak D call TRBD1 (6 bases). V shed 3 bases and J shed 2 bases, with 12 bases lying between them. The CDR3 totals 14 residues. From germline, CDR1 is SGDLS and CDR2 YYNGEE. Here the CDR3 reads CASSADRNTYEQYF. CDR3 DNA sequence: TGTGCCAGCAGCGCTGACAGGAATACCTACGAGCAGTACTTC. Full variable domain (remainder filled in from reference TRBV9 and TRBJ2-7): DSGVTQTPKHLITATGQRVTLRCSPRSGDLSVYWYQQSLDQGLQFLIQYYNGEERAKGNILERFSAQQFPDLHSELNLSSLELGDSALYFCASSADRNTYEQYFGPGTRLTVT.

The J gene is TRBJ2-7, the V gene TRBV5-1; a possible D gene is TRBD1 (5 bases). V lost 0 bases and J lost 0, with 10 bases in between. In germline, CDR1 is SGHRS, CDR2 YFSETQ. The CDR3 runs to 15 residues. The CDR3 region has the DNA TGCGCCAGCAGCTTGGAACGGACAACCTCCTACGAGCAGTACTTC. Translating it yields CASSLERTTSYEQYF.

CDR3 in DNA: TGTGCCAGCAGTGAAGCGTTGCCCGGGGAGCTGTTTTTT. Encoded protein: CASSEALPGELFF. This chain uses TRBV25-1 with TRBJ2-2; D remains unclear. The CDR3 sequence is 13 residues long. V was clipped by 2 bases and J by 6 bases, with 7 bases between them. Germline assignment: CDR1 MGHDK and CDR2 SYGVNS.

J is TRBJ1-6 and V is TRBV7-6, with D maybe TRBD1 (6 bases). Germline CDR1 reads SGHVS; CDR2 reads FNYEAQ. The CDR3 is 13 amino acids. Trimming stripped 1 base from V and 13 bases from J, with 11 bases between. In DNA form, the CDR3 reads TGTGCCAGCAGCTTAGAGGGGGGGGATCCCCTCCACTTT. Encoded protein: CASSLEGGDPLHF.